This T cell receptor (beta chain) originates from a study of cytomegalovirus exposure and HLA in healthy donors. The study, taken as a whole, reports: Further analysis, carried out later, found HLA-associated TCR beta chains more clonally expanded than equally common other chains. Per a later analysis, approximately 16,000 TCR beta sequences showed association with HLA alleles at 0.05 false discovery rate. TCR beta V segments were, for the most part, productive about 87% or about 30% of the time in an earlier analysis.

Vbeta (60) and Jbeta (13) primers were used in the PCR. TCRdb's copy holds only in-frame clones and misses some; the assay was immunoSEQ multiplex PCR. This table lists about 140,000 clones. Comments on this clone: Its cognate antigen is unknown.

This sequence was found in a man between 35 and 55 years old in good health and CMV-seronegative. Sample: PBMCs.

CDR3 amino acids: CASRKLTGNQPQHF. As DNA, the CDR3 is TGTGCCAGCAGAAAATTAACAGGGAATCAGCCCCAGCATTTT. This chain uses TRBV6-5 with TRBJ1-5; D is perhaps TRBD1 (6 bases). CDR3 length equals 14 residues. Germline assignment: CDR1 MNHEY and CDR2 SVGAGI. V lost 6 bases, J lost 4 bases, and 13 bases lay in between.